This T cell receptor (beta chain) was found in a study of cytomegalovirus exposure and HLA in healthy donors. Overall study results and limits: DRB1 had the most TCR associations and HLA-C the fewest, a later analysis found, with rates varying by HLA locus. Analysis performed later found about 17,000 TCR beta sequences associated with HLA alleles at 0.05 false discovery rate. It was only CMV serostatus that was available as immune exposure information.

Trimming cost V 9 bases and J 3 bases; bases outside gene matches: 2. Germline lookup yields CDR1 MNHNS and CDR2 SASEGT. This CDR3 region has 12 residues. A note on this clone: No antigen is known for it.

13 Jbeta primers and 60 Vbeta primers were used for the PCR. The repertoire was sequenced with immunoSEQ multiplex PCR; TCRdb's copy has only in-frame clones and lacks some. The table lists tens of thousands of clones, around 80% of them singletons, with approximately 2.8% in the top ten. This chain links TRBV6-1 with TRBJ2-3, with 8 bases fitting TRBD1. Sequenced sample: PBMCs. This clonotype originated in a man between 50 and 59 years old in good health and CMV-seronegative. The CDR3 region is CASRTGTDTQYF. Written as DNA, the CDR3 is TGTGCCAGTCGGACAGGGACAGATACGCAGTATTTT.